What follows are 15 T cell receptor beta chains derived from one specimen sequenced in a study of patients and donors after allogeneic stem cell transplantation. Each CDR3 protein is one row after TCRdb ran MiXCR on the RT-PCR reads. The table lists approximately 38,000 distinct CDR3 sequences, about 30% of them singletons. Sequencing was carried out using blood, either unsorted or a sorted T cell fraction (not recorded which). Receptors originate from a human donor who was either an allogeneic HSCT recipient or a stem cell or donor lymphocyte infusion donor (not recorded which). It is not recorded whose cells these are; they may come from a transplant donor.

The chain employs TRBV7-6 and TRBJ1-5, with 8 bases identical to TRBD1. The V gene end was trimmed by 2 bases and the J gene end by 2 bases; junction bases not matched to a gene: 11. Germline loops: CDR1 SGHVS, CDR2 FNYEAQ. CDR3 size: 18 residues. CDR3 sequence reads: CASSLRVPGGAGNQPQHF. The CDR3 DNA is TGTGCCAGCAGCTTACGAGTCCCAGGGGGCGCTGGCAATCAGCCCCAGCATTTT.

This chain connects TRBV27 to TRBJ2-7, with 8 bases that match TRBD2. The J segment lost 0 bases and the V segment lost 4 bases, leaving 2 bases of the junction unmatched. The CDR3 totals 14 residues. In germline, CDR1 is MNHEY, CDR2 SMNVEV (reference sequence). The CDR3 region has the DNA TGTGCCAGCAGTTCAAGCGGGGGCTCCTACGAGCAGTACTTC. Protein sequence: CASSSSGGSYEQYF.

The V call is TRBV12-3 or TRBV12-4, the J call TRBJ2-1; TRBD2 aligns across 9 bases. With 8 bases clipped from V and 8 bases from J, the junction kept 10 bases outside the gene matches. This CDR3 is built from 14 residues. The DNA of the CDR3 is TGTGCCAGCGTCATTAGCGGGAGTACGTATGAGCAGTTCTTC. It translates to CASVISGSTYEQFF.

V usage is TRBV27 and J usage is TRBJ2-3, with D tentatively TRBD2 (5 bases). CDR3 length equals 13 residues. Germline CDR1 reads MNHEY; CDR2 reads SMNVEV (reference sequence). V lost 3 bases, J lost 3 bases, and 7 bases lay in between. The chain's CDR3 is CASSLEETDTQYF. For the CDR3, the DNA is TGTGCCAGCAGTTTGGAGGAGACAGATACGCAGTATTTT.

This chain connects TRBV20-1 to TRBJ2-3; 12 nucleotides match TRBD2. Germline lookup yields CDR1 DFQATT and CDR2 SNEGSKA (reference sequence). The junction had 10 bases not matched to a gene; V was cut back by 3 bases and J by 0 bases. This CDR3 has 18 residues. CDR3 in DNA: TGCAGTGCTAGGCCGGGACTAGCGGGCCCTTCTAGCACAGATACGCAGTATTTT. Protein: CSARPGLAGPSSTDTQYF.

In this sample, this clonotype turned up a few times. V usage is TRBV12-3 or TRBV12-4 and J usage is TRBJ1-5, with 7 nucleotides matching TRBD1. The trim removed 6 bases at V and 4 bases at J, leaving 6 bases unmatched. The CDR3 consists of 14 residues. The chain's CDR3 is CASRTGMENQPQHF. The CDR3 region has the DNA TGTGCCAGCAGGACAGGGATGGAAAATCAGCCCCAGCATTTT.

This chain connects TRBV6-2 or TRBV6-3 to TRBJ2-3; 10 bases fit TRBD2. V gave up 6 bases and J gave up 3 bases; unmatched junction bases: 6. This CDR3 is built from 15 residues. Germline-derived CDR1 and CDR2 are MNHEY and SVGEGT. CDR3 nucleotide sequence: TGTGCCAGCAGACCTCTAGCGGGAGTGACAGATACGCAGTATTTT. Protein: CASRPLAGVTDTQYF.

About this clonotype: A junction end diverges from the germline sequence, so it may reflect a read error. In DNA, the CDR3 is TGTACCAGCAGCTTAAGGGGCACTACATCCTACGAGCAGTACTTC. It encodes CTSSLRGTTSYEQYF. V gene TRBV5-6 combines with J gene TRBJ2-7, with D maybe TRBD1 (5 bases). CDR1 is SGHDT and CDR2 is YYEEEE in the germline V gene. The CDR3 loop spans 15 amino acids. Together with reference TRBV5-6 and TRBJ2-7, the CDR3 gives the full variable domain: DAGVTQSPTHLIKTRGQQVTLRCSPKSGHDTVSWYQQALGQGPQFIFQYYEEEERQRGNFPDRFSGHQFPNYSSELNVNALLLGDSALYLCTSSLRGTTSYEQYFGPGTRLTVT.

The chain links TRBV7-3 to TRBJ1-5; 7 nucleotides align to TRBD1. Germline V gene data show CDR1 as SGHTA and CDR2 as FQGTGA. The CDR3 has 13 residues. V lost 5 bases, J lost 6 bases, and 4 bases stayed unmatched. DNA of the CDR3: TGTGCCAGCAGCGACAGGGCCGGTCAGCCCCAGCATTTT. Protein sequence: CASSDRAGQPQHF.

The V and J genes are TRBV7-2 and TRBJ2-3; D is perhaps TRBD1 (5 bases). CDR3 length equals 16 residues. V was cut by 2 bases and J by 0 bases, with 12 bases left in between. CDR1 is SGHTA, CDR2 FQGNSA, per germline. The CDR3 here is CASSLRRVTSTDTQYF. CDR3 DNA sequence: TGTGCCAGCAGCTTACGCAGGGTTACTAGCACAGATACGCAGTATTTT.

V is TRBV29-1 and J is TRBJ1-4, with 8 bases lining up with TRBD1. The ends lost 6 bases at V and 8 bases at J; junction bases unmatched: 8. Germline V lookup: CDR1 SQVTM, CDR2 ANQGSEA. There are 13 residues in the CDR3. The CDR3 DNA follows: TGCAGCGTAAGGACAGGGCTTGAAGAAAAACTGTTTTTT. This encodes CSVRTGLEEKLFF.

This clonotype has at least ten counts. The chain links TRBV9 to TRBJ1-4; 9 bases are shared with TRBD1. Germline assignment: CDR1 SGDLS and CDR2 YYNGEE. The CDR3 is 15 residues long. Germline trimming cut 1 base from V and 8 bases from J; bases unmatched to any gene: 6. CDR3 sequence reads: CASSVRGQGYEKLFF. CDR3 DNA sequence: TGTGCCAGCAGCGTAAGGGGACAGGGCTACGAAAAACTGTTTTTT.

This clonotype was seen a handful of times. The chain carries TRBV6-5 and TRBJ1-3; no firm D call. The CDR3 extends over 18 amino acids. Germline V gene data show CDR1 as MNHEY and CDR2 as SVGAGI. The V and J ends lost 5 bases and 7 bases respectively, with 27 bases between them. CDR3 amino acids: CASSPLTSKTLLRNTIYF. As DNA, the CDR3 is TGTGCCAGCAGTCCCCTCACCTCGAAGACACTATTAAGGAACACCATATATTTT.

This clonotype appeared a few times. The chain is built from TRBV10-2 and TRBJ1-5; D unresolved. Germline CDR1 reads WSHSY; CDR2 reads SAAADI. Trimming removed 2 bases from V and 7 bases from J, with 12 bases in between. The CDR3 sequence is 14 residues long. CDR3 protein: CASSELGREQPQHF. The DNA of the CDR3 is TGCGCCAGCAGTGAGCTGGGAAGGGAGCAGCCCCAGCATTTT.

This chain uses TRBV7-2 with TRBJ2-1; D gene ambiguous. CDR1 is SGHTA and CDR2 is FQGNSA in the germline V gene. With 8 bases removed from V and 0 bases from J, the gap between germline ends came to 8 bases. CDR3 length: 13 amino acids. As DNA, the CDR3 is TGTGCCAGCGTCCGCCACTCCTACAATGAGCAGTTCTTC. Translation: CASVRHSYNEQFF.